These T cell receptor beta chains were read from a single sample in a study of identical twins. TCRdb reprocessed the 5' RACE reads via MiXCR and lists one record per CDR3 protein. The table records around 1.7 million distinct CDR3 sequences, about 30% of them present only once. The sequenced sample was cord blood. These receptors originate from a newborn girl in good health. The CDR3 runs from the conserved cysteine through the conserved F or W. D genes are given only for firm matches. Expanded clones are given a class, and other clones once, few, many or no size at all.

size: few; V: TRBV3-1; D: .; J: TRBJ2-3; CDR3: CASSSRPFPDTQYF; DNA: TGTGCCAGCAGCTCCCGACCCTTCCCAGATACGCAGTATTTT
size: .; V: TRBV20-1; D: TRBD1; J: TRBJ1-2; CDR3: CSARTGVSYGYTF; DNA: TGCAGTGCGCGCACAGGGGTTTCCTATGGCTACACCTTC
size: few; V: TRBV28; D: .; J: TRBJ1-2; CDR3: CASQWSSYGYTF; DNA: TGTGCCAGCCAATGGTCTAGCTATGGCTACACCTTC
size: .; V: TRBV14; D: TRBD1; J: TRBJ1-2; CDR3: CASSQGTGQGYTF; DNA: TGTGCCAGCAGCCAAGGGACAGGGCAAGGCTACACCTTC
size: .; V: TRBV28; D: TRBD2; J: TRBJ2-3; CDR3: CASIAGYWKDTQYF; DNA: TGTGCCAGCATAGCGGGATATTGGAAAGATACGCAGTATTTT
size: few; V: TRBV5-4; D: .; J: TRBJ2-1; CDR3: CASIWWGSNEQFF; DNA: TGTGCCAGCATCTGGTGGGGCTCGAATGAGCAGTTCTTC
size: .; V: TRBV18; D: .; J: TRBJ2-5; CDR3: CASSPLGTSPQETQYF; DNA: TGTGCCAGCTCACCACTGGGGACTTCGCCCCAAGAGACCCAGTACTTC
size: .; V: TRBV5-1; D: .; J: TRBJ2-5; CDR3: CASSAVGETQYF; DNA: TGCGCCAGCAGCGCGGTAGGGGAGACCCAGTACTTC
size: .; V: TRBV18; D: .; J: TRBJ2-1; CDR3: CASSQYSGPNEQFF; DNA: TGTGCCAGCTCACAGTATTCAGGGCCCAATGAGCAGTTCTTC
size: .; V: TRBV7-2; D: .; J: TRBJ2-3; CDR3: CASSPTLVTDTQYF; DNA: TGTGCCAGCAGCCCCACACTAGTGACAGATACGCAGTATTTT
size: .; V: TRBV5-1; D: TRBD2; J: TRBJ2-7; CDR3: CASSSGLAGPNEQYF; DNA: TGCGCCAGCAGCTCGGGACTAGCGGGACCTAACGAGCAGTACTTC
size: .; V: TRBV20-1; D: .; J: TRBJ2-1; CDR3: CSPVRGYNEQFF; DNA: TGCAGTCCCGTGCGGGGATACAATGAGCAGTTCTTC
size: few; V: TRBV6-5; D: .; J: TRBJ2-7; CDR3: CASSYAGSSYNEQYF; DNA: TGTGCCAGCAGTTATGCCGGGAGCTCCTACAATGAGCAGTACTTC
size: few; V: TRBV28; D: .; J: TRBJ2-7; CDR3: CASITGNSPYEQYF; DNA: TGTGCCAGCATAACGGGGAACTCCCCCTACGAGCAGTACTTC
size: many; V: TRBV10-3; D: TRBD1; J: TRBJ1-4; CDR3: CAIRQGANEKLFF; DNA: TGTGCCATCAGACAGGGGGCTAATGAAAAACTGTTTTTT
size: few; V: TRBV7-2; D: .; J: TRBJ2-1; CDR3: CASSLELGGNEQFF; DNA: TGTGCCAGCAGCTTAGAACTAGGGGGCAATGAGCAGTTCTTC
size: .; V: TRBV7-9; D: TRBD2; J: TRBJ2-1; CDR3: CASSLFWTSGGGEQFF; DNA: TGTGCCAGCAGCTTATTTTGGACTAGCGGGGGGGGTGAGCAGTTCTTC
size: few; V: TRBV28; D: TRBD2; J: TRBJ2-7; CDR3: CASGPLSGRYYEQYF; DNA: TGTGCCAGCGGTCCCTTAAGCGGGAGGTACTACGAGCAGTACTTC
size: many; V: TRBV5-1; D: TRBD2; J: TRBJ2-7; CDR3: CASSLLAGGSYEQYF; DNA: TGTGCCAGCAGCTTACTAGCGGGGGGCTCCTACGAGCAGTACTTC
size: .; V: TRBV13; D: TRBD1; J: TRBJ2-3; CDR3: CASSLWTGADTQYF; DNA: TGTGCCAGCAGCTTGTGGACAGGGGCAGATACGCAGTATTTT
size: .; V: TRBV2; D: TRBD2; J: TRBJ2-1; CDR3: CASPTSGTNEQFF; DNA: TGTGCCAGCCCTACTAGCGGGACCAATGAGCAGTTCTTC
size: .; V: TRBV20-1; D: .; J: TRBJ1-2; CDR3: CSATLRSGVGGYTF; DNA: TGCAGTGCCACCTTACGCTCAGGGGTAGGTGGCTACACCTTC
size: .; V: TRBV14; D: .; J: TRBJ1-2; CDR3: CASSPGAVANYGYTF; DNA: TGTGCCAGCAGCCCGGGGGCCGTTGCTAACTATGGCTACACCTTC
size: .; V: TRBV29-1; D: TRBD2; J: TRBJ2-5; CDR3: CSVDGLAGVSNEQYF; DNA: TGCAGCGTTGACGGACTAGCGGGAGTCAGCAATGAGCAGTACTTC
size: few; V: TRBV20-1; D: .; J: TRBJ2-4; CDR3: CSAEVIAKNIQYF; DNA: TGCAGTGCTGAGGTTATAGCCAAAAACATTCAGTACTTC
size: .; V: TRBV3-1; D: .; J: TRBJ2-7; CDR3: CASSQGPVTLYEQYF; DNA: TGTGCCAGCAGCCAAGGCCCCGTGACTCTATACGAGCAGTACTTC
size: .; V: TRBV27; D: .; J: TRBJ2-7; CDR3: CASRGPRGSRGSYEQYF; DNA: TGTGCCAGCAGGGGACCCCGTGGATCTAGGGGCTCCTACGAGCAGTACTTC
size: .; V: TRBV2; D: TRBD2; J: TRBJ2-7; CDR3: CASTTSGRIEQYF; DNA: TGTGCCAGCACCACTAGCGGGAGGATTGAGCAGTACTTC
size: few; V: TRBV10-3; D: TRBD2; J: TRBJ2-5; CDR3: CALGPPWTSGQETQYF; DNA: TGTGCCCTCGGTCCGCCTTGGACTAGCGGGCAAGAGACCCAGTACTTC
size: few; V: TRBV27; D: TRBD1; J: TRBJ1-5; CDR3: CASSSLDRGDNQPQHF; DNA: TGTGCCAGCAGTTCCCTCGACAGGGGGGACAATCAGCCCCAGCATTTT
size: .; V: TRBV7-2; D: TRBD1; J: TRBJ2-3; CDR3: CASSTTGGTGTDTQYF; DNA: TGTGCCAGCAGCACCACAGGGGGCACGGGGACAGATACGCAGTATTTT
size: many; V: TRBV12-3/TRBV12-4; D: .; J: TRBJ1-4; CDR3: CASSLGANEKLFF; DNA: TGTGCCAGCAGCTTAGGGGCTAATGAAAAACTGTTTTTT
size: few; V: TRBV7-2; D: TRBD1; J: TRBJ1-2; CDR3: CASNDRGNYGYTF; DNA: TGTGCCAGCAACGACAGGGGAAACTATGGCTACACCTTC
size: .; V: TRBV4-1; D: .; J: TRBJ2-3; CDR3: CASSQLGVTDTQYF; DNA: TGCGCCAGCAGCCAATTGGGTGTCACAGATACGCAGTATTTT
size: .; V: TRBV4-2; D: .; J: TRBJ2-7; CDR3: CASSQDLNRGYYNEQYF; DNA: TGTGCCAGCAGCCAAGATCTGAATAGGGGGTACTACAATGAGCAGTACTTC
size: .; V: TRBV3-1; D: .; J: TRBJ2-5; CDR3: CASSQGARFDEQYF; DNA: TGTGCCAGCAGCCAAGGAGCCCGGTTCGATGAGCAGTACTTC
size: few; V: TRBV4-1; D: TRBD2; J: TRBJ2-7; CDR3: CASSQLGRAYEQYF; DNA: TGCGCCAGCAGCCAACTCGGGAGGGCCTACGAGCAGTACTTC
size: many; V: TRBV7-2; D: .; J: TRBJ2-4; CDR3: CASSITGFLNIQYF; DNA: TGTGCCAGCAGCATCACAGGTTTTTTAAACATTCAGTACTTC
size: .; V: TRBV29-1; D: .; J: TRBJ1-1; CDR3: CSAQTVIGNTEAFF; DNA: TGCAGCGCTCAGACAGTCATAGGGAACACTGAAGCTTTCTTT
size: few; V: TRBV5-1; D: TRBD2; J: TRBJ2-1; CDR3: CASSRAGGSNEQFF; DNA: TGCGCCAGCAGCCGAGCGGGAGGAAGCAATGAGCAGTTCTTC
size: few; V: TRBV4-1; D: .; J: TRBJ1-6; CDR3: CASSQDEGRANSPLHF; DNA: TGCGCCAGCAGCCAAGATGAGGGAAGGGCTAATTCACCCCTCCACTTT
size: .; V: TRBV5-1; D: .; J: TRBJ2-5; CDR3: CASSLASSRPFQETQYF; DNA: TGCGCCAGCAGCTTGGCCTCTAGCAGGCCTTTTCAAGAGACCCAGTACTTC
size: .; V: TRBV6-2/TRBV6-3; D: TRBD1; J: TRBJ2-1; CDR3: CATRTGQEYNEQFF; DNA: TGTGCCACCAGAACGGGACAGGAGTACAATGAGCAGTTCTTC
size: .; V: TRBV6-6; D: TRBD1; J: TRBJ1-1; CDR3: CASSYTGQGDPEAFF; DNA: TGTGCCAGCAGTTACACGGGACAGGGGGATCCTGAAGCTTTCTTT
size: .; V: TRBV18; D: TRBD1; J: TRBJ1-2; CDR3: CASSPGTGGHYGYTF; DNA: TGTGCCAGCTCACCCGGGACAGGGGGGCACTATGGCTACACCTTC
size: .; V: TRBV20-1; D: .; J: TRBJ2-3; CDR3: CSALLPYGYF; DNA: TGCAGTGCTCTTCTACCTTACGGGTATTTT
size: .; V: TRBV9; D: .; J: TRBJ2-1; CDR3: CASSSRPGPKNNEQFF; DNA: TGTGCCAGCAGCTCTCGCCCGGGACCTAAAAACAATGAGCAGTTCTTC
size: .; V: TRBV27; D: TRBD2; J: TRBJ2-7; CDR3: CASSFRLAGFDEQYF; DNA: TGTGCCAGCAGTTTTAGGCTAGCGGGATTCGATGAGCAGTACTTC
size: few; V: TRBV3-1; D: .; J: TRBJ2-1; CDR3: CASSQGRISYNEQFF; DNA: TGTGCCAGCAGCCAAGGTCGGATCTCCTACAATGAGCAGTTCTTC
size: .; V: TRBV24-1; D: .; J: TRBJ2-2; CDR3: CATTGDLPGELFF; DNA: TGTGCCACCACAGGGGACCTACCCGGGGAGCTGTTTTTT
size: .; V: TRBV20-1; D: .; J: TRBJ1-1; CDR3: CSARATGNTEAFF; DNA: TGCAGTGCTAGGGCCACAGGGAACACTGAAGCTTTCTTT
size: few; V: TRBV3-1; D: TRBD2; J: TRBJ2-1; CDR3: CASSQQVRAGDFPSLPNEQFF; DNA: TGTGCCAGCAGCCAACAGGTCCGAGCGGGAGATTTTCCGTCTCTTCCTAATGAGCAGTTCTTC
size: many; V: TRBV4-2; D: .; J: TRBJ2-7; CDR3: CASSQAHRFWDEQYF; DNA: TGTGCCAGCAGCCAAGCCCACAGGTTTTGGGACGAGCAGTACTTC
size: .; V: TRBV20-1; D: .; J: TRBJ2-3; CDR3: CSAQTGQWTDTQYF; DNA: TGCAGTGCCCAGACGGGGCAATGGACAGATACGCAGTATTTT
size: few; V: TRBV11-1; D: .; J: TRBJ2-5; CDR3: CASSSGTRRTQYF; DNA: TGTGCCAGCAGCTCGGGAACCCGCAGGACCCAGTACTTC
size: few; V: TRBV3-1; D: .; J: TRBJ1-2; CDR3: CASSQVPSNYGYTF; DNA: TGTGCCAGCAGCCAAGTCCCCTCGAACTATGGCTACACCTTC
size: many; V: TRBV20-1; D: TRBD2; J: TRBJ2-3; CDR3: CSARATSGSTDTQYF; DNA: TGCAGTGCTAGAGCGACTAGCGGGAGCACAGATACGCAGTATTTT
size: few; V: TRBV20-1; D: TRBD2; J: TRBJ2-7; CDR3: CSASRAAGGLREQYF; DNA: TGCAGTGCTAGTCGAGCAGCGGGAGGGCTAAGGGAGCAGTACTTC